The rows below give T cell receptor beta chains drawn from one sample of a study of blood T cell repertoires in COVID-19. Sequenced by immunoSEQ multiplex PCR; TCRdb stores in-frame clones only, minus some. The table includes approximately 47,000 clones, roughly nine tenths detected once. The specimen sequenced was peripheral blood. Source of these receptors: a man between 65 and 85 years old with active COVID-19. CDR3s include the opening cysteine and the closing phenylalanine or tryptophan. D genes are given only for firm matches. Not all rows give a size; the values are once, few, many and, for expanded clones, a class.

-	TRBV5-1	TRBD2	TRBJ2-5	CASSNSRGGRETQYF	TGCGCCAGCAGCAATAGCCGGGGGGGTAGAGAGACCCAGTACTTC
-	TRBV4-1	-	TRBJ2-1	CASSQDYGTLLLSTYNEQFF	TGCGCCAGCAGCCAAGATTATGGGACTCTCCTTCTTAGCACCTACAATGAGCAGTTCTTC
-	TRBV5-6	-	TRBJ2-4	CASSLVSRTGSKNIQYF	TGTGCCAGCAGCTTGGTGTCGAGAACAGGTTCCAAAAACATTCAGTACTTC
-	TRBV7-6	TRBD1	TRBJ1-3	CASSLWTGAGNTIYF	TGTGCCAGCAGCTTATGGACAGGGGCAGGAAACACCATATATTTT
-	TRBV9	TRBD2	TRBJ2-1	CASSYGTSGRSYNEQFF	TGTGCCAGCAGCTACGGGACTAGCGGGAGATCCTACAATGAGCAGTTCTTC
once	TRBV13	TRBD1	TRBJ2-6	CASSVNRGSGANVLTF	TGTGCCAGCAGCGTAAACAGGGGCTCTGGGGCCAACGTCCTGACTTTC
-	TRBV2	-	TRBJ1-1	CAGGGGPNTEAFF	TGTGCCGGGGGGGGCGGACCTAACACTGAAGCTTTCTTT
-	TRBV3-1/TRBV3-2	-	TRBJ2-2	CASSQALGELFF	TGTGCCAGCAGCCAGGCCCTCGGGGAGCTGTTTTTT
-	TRBV28	TRBD1	TRBJ1-2	CASSSIGQGNYGYTF	TGTGCCAGCAGCTCAATAGGACAGGGCAACTATGGCTACACCTTC
-	TRBV28	TRBD1	TRBJ1-2	CASRAGTGVPGDYGYTF	TGTGCCAGCAGGGCCGGGACAGGGGTCCCCGGAGACTATGGCTACACCTTC
-	TRBV4-3	TRBD1	TRBJ2-5	CASSQDPGTVKETQYF	TGCGCCAGCAGCCAAGATCCAGGGACAGTGAAAGAGACCCAGTACTTC
-	TRBV19	TRBD2	TRBJ2-7	CASSPGTTYEQYF	TGTGCCAGTTCGCCCGGGACTACCTACGAGCAGTACTTC
-	TRBV21-1	-	TRBJ1-1	CASSKGKAAGNTEAFF	TGTGCCAGCAGCAAAGGTAAGGCAGCAGGGAACACTGAAGCTTTCTTT
-	TRBV5-1	-	TRBJ1-4	CASRQGTNEKLFF	TGCGCCAGCAGACAGGGCACTAATGAAAAACTGTTTTTT
-	TRBV7-2	-	TRBJ2-7	CASSSAVYEQYF	TGTGCCAGCAGTTCTGCGGTCTACGAGCAGTACTTC
-	TRBV7-2	-	TRBJ2-5	CASSSAPPRETQYF	TGTGCCAGCAGCTCAGCCCCCCCCCGGGAGACCCAGTACTTC
-	TRBV6-6	-	TRBJ2-1	CASSPLLSVVLLNEQFF	TGTGCCAGCAGTCCACTACTTTCCGTCGTACTATTAAATGAGCAGTTCTTC
-	TRBV2	TRBD1	TRBJ1-2	CASRGTGPFYGYTF	TGTGCCAGCAGAGGGACAGGGCCCTTCTATGGCTACACCTTC
-	TRBV28	TRBD1	TRBJ2-7	CASSLGQAGPYEQYF	TGTGCCAGCAGTTTAGGACAGGCCGGGCCCTACGAGCAGTACTTC
-	TRBV18	TRBD1	TRBJ1-1	CASSLQGTGGEAFF	TGTGCCAGCTCACTCCAAGGGACAGGAGGTGAAGCTTTCTTT
once	TRBV3-1/TRBV3-2	-	TRBJ2-7	CASSQDCFGQGYPTRGYEQYF	TGTGCCAGCAGCCAAGACTGTTTTGGTCAGGGGTACCCTACTAGGGGGTACGAGCAGTACTTC
-	TRBV5-5	-	TRBJ2-3	CASSLGAGDTQYF	TGTGCCAGCAGCTTGGGGGCCGGAGATACGCAGTATTTT
once	TRBV5-1	-	TRBJ2-7	CASSLVVHEQYF	TGCGCCAGCAGCTTGGTAGTCCACGAGCAGTACTTC
-	TRBV28	-	TRBJ2-7	CASSFQGTYEQYF	TGTGCCAGCAGTTTTCAGGGGACCTACGAGCAGTACTTC
-	TRBV3-1/TRBV3-2	-	TRBJ2-5	CASSPRRETQYF	TGTGCCAGCAGCCCCCGGAGGGAGACCCAGTACTTC
-	TRBV24-1	TRBD1	TRBJ2-3	CATSDFGTGRTDTQYF	TGTGCCACCAGTGATTTTGGGACAGGGCGCACAGATACGCAGTATTTT
few	TRBV28	TRBD1	TRBJ1-6	CASSGQAGNRAPLHF	TGTGCCAGCAGTGGACAGGCGGGCAATAGGGCACCCCTCCACTTT
-	TRBV28	TRBD1	TRBJ2-1	CASSLGQVNLGEQFF	TGTGCCAGCAGTTTAGGACAGGTAAATCTTGGTGAGCAGTTCTTC
-	TRBV6-6	TRBD1	TRBJ2-7	CASSYSDRGAYEQYF	TGTGCCAGCAGTTACTCAGACAGGGGGGCATACGAGCAGTACTTC